This section outlines one TCR beta chain sequence together with its context. These data originate in a study of blood T cell repertoires in COVID-19. At the level of the study: COVID-19 samples collected from the United States, Italy and Spain covered acute and convalescent phases. The cDNA or gDNA used as material had been derived from T cells, B-cell-depleted T cells, or PBMCs.

How the authors handled the data: Reference gene primer amplification yielded estimated nucleated cell counts. The protocol was immunoSEQ multiplex PCR, while the TCRdb copy is restricted to in-frame clones and leaves out a portion. For V, J and clone size, that table is used; D and trimming come from the DNA. Among roughly 250,000 clones listed, about 85% were seen once. Germline CDR1 reads SGDLS; CDR2 reads YYNGEE. The CDR3 contains 13 residues. After removal of 7 bases from V and 6 bases from J, the junction contained 5 bases not matched to a gene. The rearrangement joins TRBV9 to TRBJ2-1, with 9 nucleotides matching TRBD1. The receptor's source is a man aged 35-49 years with acute or convalescent COVID-19. Sequencing input: peripheral blood. DNA of the CDR3: TGTGCCAGCGAAGGGACAGGGATCAATGAGCAGTTCTTC. Its protein product is CASEGTGINEQFF.